Presented here are 4 T cell receptor beta chains from one specimen sequenced in a study of blood T cell repertoires in COVID-19. Assay used: immunoSEQ multiplex PCR; TCRdb lists only in-frame clones, some missing. Seen here are tens of thousands of clones, approximately 83% observed once, and the top ten hold 1.2%. Sequencing was performed on peripheral blood. These receptors were taken from a middle-aged man with acute or convalescent COVID-19.

Written as DNA, the CDR3 is TGTGCCAGTAGGTCGGACAGGGGCTCCTACAATGAGCAGTTCTTC. This translates into CASRSDRGSYNEQFF. The V and J genes are TRBV19 and TRBJ2-1; TRBD1 matches at 9 bases. Germline CDR1 LNHDA, CDR2 SQIVND (reference sequence). With 6 bases clipped from V and 0 bases from J, the junction kept 3 bases outside the gene matches. This CDR3 has 15 residues.

In DNA, the CDR3 is TGTGCCTGGAGTGTACGGGTGACGCTCGCTAACTATGGCTACACCTTC. This gives the protein CAWSVRVTLANYGYTF. The chain carries TRBV30 and TRBJ1-2; D unclear. The CDR3 extends over 16 amino acids. Trimming removed 0 bases from V and 0 bases from J, with 14 bases in between. In germline, CDR1 is GTSNPN, CDR2 SVGIG (reference sequence).

This sequence joins TRBV21-1 and TRBJ2-7; the table's D call, TRBD1, has no DNA check behind it. TRBV21-1 is labeled a pseudogene. The CDR3 contains 17 residues. CDR3 sequence reads: CASSRGSRGGSSYEQYF. CDR3 sequence (DNA): TGTGCCAGCAGCAGGGGGTCACGAGGGGGCTCATCCTACGAGCAGTACTTC.

The chain carries TRBV4-1 and TRBJ2-6; D is unresolved. CDR3 length equals 14 residues. V was shortened by 2 bases and J by 2 bases, with 4 bases between the two germline ends. Germline loops: CDR1 MGHRA, CDR2 YSYEKL. The CDR3 DNA reads as TGCGCCAGCAGCCAACCGGCTGGGGCCAACGTCCTGACTTTC. Translated: CASSQPAGANVLTF.